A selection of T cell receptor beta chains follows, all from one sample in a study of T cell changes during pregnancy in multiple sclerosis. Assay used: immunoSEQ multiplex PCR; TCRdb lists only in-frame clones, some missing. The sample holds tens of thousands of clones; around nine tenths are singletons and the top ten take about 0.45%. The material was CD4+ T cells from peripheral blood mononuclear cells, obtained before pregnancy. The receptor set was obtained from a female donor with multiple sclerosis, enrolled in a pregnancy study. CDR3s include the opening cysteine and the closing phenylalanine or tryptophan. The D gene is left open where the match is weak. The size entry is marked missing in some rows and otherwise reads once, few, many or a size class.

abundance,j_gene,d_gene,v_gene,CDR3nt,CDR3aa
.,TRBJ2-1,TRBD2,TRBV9,TGTGCCAGCAGCGTCGGACTAGCGGGAGTTGAGAATGAGCAGTTCTTC,CASSVGLAGVENEQFF
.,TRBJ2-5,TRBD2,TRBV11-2,TGTGCCAGCAGCTTTCGGCTAGCGGGAGTAGAGACCCAGTACTTC,CASSFRLAGVETQYF
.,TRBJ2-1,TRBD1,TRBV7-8,TGTGCCAGCAGCTCCCGGGACAGGGGTATCTATGAGCAGTTCTTC,CASSSRDRGIYEQFF
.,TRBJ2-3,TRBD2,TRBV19,TGTGCCAGTAGTCCCGGACTAGTTACGGATACGCAGTATTTT,CASSPGLVTDTQYF
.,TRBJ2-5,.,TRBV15,TGTGCCACCAGCAGAGCTGGACTGGGCGAGACCCAGTACTTC,CATSRAGLGETQYF
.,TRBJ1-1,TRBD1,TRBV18,TGTGCCAGCTCGTCCCGGGACAGGGTATCTGAAGCTTTCTTT,CASSSRDRVSEAFF
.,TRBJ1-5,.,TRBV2,TGTGCCAGCAGTCCCACAGGGTTCTATCAGCCCCAGCATTTT,CASSPTGFYQPQHF
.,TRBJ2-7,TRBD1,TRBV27,TGTGCCAGCATGGGACAGGGGGCCGTCGAGCAGTACTTC,CASMGQGAVEQYF
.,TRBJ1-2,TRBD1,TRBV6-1,TGTGCCAGCAGTGAAGGACAGGGAGTCGGGAGCGGCTACACCTTC,CASSEGQGVGSGYTF
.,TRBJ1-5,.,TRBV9,TGTGCCAGCAGCGTGACAGATAGCAATCAGCCCCAGCATTTT,CASSVTDSNQPQHF
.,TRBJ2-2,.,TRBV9,TGTGCCAGCAGCGGTCCTTCGGGATCCAACACCGGGGAGCTGTTTTTT,CASSGPSGSNTGELFF
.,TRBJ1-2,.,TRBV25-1,TGTGCCAGCAGTGAACGAGTTGGCTATGGCTACACCTTC,CASSERVGYGYTF
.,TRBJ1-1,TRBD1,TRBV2,TGTGCCAGCAGCCAAGGACAGGGCTCGGTCACTGAAGCTTTCTTT,CASSQGQGSVTEAFF
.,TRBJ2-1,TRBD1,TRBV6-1,TGTGCCAGCGGGGGACAGTTCGATGAGCAGTTCTTC,CASGGQFDEQFF
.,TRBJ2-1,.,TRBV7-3,TGTGCCAGCAGCTTAACCCAAAACAATGAGCAGTTCTTC,CASSLTQNNEQFF
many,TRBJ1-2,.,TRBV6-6,TGTGCCAGCAGAAAAGGCGGAGGGGATGGGGGCTATGGCTACACCTTC,CASRKGGGDGGYGYTF
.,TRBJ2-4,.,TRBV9,TGTGCCAGCAGCGGAGCTGGGAGGGGGAACATTCAGTACTTC,CASSGAGRGNIQYF
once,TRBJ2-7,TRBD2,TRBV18,TGTGCCAGCTCACCACCGCGGGGGGTCTCCTACGAGCAGTACTTC,CASSPPRGVSYEQYF
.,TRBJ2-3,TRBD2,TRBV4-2,TGTGCCAGCAGCCCCTCACTAGCGGGAGGTGCAGATACGCAGTATTTT,CASSPSLAGGADTQYF
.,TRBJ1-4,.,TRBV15,TGTGCCACCAGCAAGAGGGTACAGTTCAATGAAAAACTGTTTTTT,CATSKRVQFNEKLFF
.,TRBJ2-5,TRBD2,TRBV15,TGTGCCACCAGCAGAGAACCTAGCGGGAGGCCATGGGTGACCCAGTACTTC,CATSREPSGRPWVTQYF
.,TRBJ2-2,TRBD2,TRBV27,TGTGCCAGCAGTTTTGAGGGCGGGAGGAGGAACACCGGGGAGCTGTTTTTT,CASSFEGGRRNTGELFF
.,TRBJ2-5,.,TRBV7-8,TGTGCCAGCAGCTGGGGGGAAGCAGTACACATAGAGACCCAGTACTTC,CASSWGEAVHIETQYF
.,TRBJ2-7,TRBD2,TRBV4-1,TGCGCCAGCAAGTTAAGGGCGGGAGGCTACGAGCAGTACTTC,CASKLRAGGYEQYF
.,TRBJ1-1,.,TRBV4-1,TGCGCCAGCAGCCAAGTGACAGCGAACACTGAAGCTTTCTTT,CASSQVTANTEAFF
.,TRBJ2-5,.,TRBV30,TGTGCCTGGAGTCGGGGTGGGGAGGAGACCCAGTACTTC,CAWSRGGEETQYF
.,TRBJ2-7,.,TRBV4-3,TGCGCCAGCAGCCAGGAGGACTGGGGCGAGCAGTACTTC,CASSQEDWGEQYF
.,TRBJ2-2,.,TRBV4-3,TGCGCCAGCAGCCAAGATGTCAGGAACACCGGGGAGCTGTTTTTT,CASSQDVRNTGELFF
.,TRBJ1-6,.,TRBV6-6,TGTGCCAGCAGTTACAGCGCTAGCTCCTATAATTCACCCCTCCACTTT,CASSYSASSYNSPLHF
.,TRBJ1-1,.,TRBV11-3,TGTGCCAGCAGCCGGGGGACGGCCGGCGTTCATGCTTTCTTT,CASSRGTAGVHAFF
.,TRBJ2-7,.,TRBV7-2,TGTGCCAGCAGCTTAGAGCTCGCGGGACCTGACTCCTACGAGCAGTACTTC,CASSLELAGPDSYEQYF
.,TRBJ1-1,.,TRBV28,TGTGCCAGCAGTTTACCGGGCGGGTGGGCTGAAGCTTTCTTT,CASSLPGGWAEAFF
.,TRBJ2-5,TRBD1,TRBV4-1,TGCGCCAGCAGCCCCGGGGACAGGGACATTGAGACCCAGTACTTC,CASSPGDRDIETQYF
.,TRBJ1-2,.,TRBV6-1,TGTGCCAGCAGTGGGGGCAGGAACTATGGCTACACCTTC,CASSGGRNYGYTF
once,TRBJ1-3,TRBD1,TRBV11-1,TGTGCCAGCAGCCTGGGGCCCGGACAGGGACGCTCTGGAAACACCATATATTTT,CASSLGPGQGRSGNTIYF
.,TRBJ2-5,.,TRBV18,TGTGCCAGCTCGCCCACTAGGGAAGAGACCCAGTACTTC,CASSPTREETQYF
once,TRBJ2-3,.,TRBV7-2,TGTGCCAGCAGCCCAGGGTGGGGGCAGCCAAACACAGATACGCAGTATTTT,CASSPGWGQPNTDTQYF
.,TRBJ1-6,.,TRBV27,TGTGCCAGCAGTCCCCGCCCCCTCATAAATGGGAGGAATTCACCCCTCCACTTT,CASSPRPLINGRNSPLHF
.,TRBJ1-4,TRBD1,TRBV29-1,TGCAGCGTCAGGCGGGACAGGGGGGCTCCAAAACTGTTTTTT,CSVRRDRGAPKLFF
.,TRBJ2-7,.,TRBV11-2,TGTGCCAGCAGCTCGCTGCAGGGGCCGGACTACGAGCAGTACTTC,CASSSLQGPDYEQYF
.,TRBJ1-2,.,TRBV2,TGTGCCAGCAGTGAAAACAGTTCAAACTATGGCTACACCTTC,CASSENSSNYGYTF
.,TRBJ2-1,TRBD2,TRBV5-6,TGTGCCAGCAGCCCCGGGTTCGCGCTAGCGGGGTACAATGAGCAGTTCTTC,CASSPGFALAGYNEQFF
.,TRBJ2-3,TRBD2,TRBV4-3,TGCGCCAGCAGCCAAGAGCGGGGGGCCGCCGATACGCAGTATTTT,CASSQERGAADTQYF
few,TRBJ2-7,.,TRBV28,TGTGCCAGCAGTTCGACAGGATCGGGTAGCTCCTACGAGCAGTACTTC,CASSSTGSGSSYEQYF
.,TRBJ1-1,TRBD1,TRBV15,TGTGCCACCAGCAGACGGACAGGGGATGCTTTCTTT,CATSRRTGDAFF
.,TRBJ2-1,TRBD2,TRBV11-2,TGTGCCAGCAGCCTAGGGACTAGCGGGAGGGTTAATGAGCAGTTCTTC,CASSLGTSGRVNEQFF
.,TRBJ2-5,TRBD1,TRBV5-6,TGTGCCAGCAGCTTTCGACAGGGCGAACAGACCCAGTACTTC,CASSFRQGEQTQYF
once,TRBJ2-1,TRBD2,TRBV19,TGTGCCAGTAGTATAGTTTCTAGCGGGGGGGGATCACCTAATGAGCAGTTCTTC,CASSIVSSGGGSPNEQFF
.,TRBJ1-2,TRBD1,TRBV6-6,TGTGCCAGCAGTTGGGACAGCAAATCCTATGGCTACACCTTC,CASSWDSKSYGYTF
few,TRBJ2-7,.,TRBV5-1,TGCGCCAGCAGTCAAGGGGCGCGGGAGCAGTACTTC,CASSQGAREQYF
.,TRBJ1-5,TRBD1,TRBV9,TGTGCCAGCAGTACAGGGGTGGGCAATCAGCCCCAGCATTTT,CASSTGVGNQPQHF
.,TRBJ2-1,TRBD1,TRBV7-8,TGTGCCAGCAGCGGCCGACGACTGGACAGGTTATACAATGAGCAGTTCTTC,CASSGRRLDRLYNEQFF
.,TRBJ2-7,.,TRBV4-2,TGTGCCAGCAGCCAAGCCTCCCGGACTCATGACAAATACGAGCAGTACTTC,CASSQASRTHDKYEQYF
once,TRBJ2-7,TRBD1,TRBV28,TGTGCCAGCAGGGACAGGGGAAACTACGAGCAGTACTTC,CASRDRGNYEQYF
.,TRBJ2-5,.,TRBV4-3,TGCGCCAGCAGCCAAGATCAGACGGGAAGAAGGTTCCAAGAGACCCAGTACTTC,CASSQDQTGRRFQETQYF